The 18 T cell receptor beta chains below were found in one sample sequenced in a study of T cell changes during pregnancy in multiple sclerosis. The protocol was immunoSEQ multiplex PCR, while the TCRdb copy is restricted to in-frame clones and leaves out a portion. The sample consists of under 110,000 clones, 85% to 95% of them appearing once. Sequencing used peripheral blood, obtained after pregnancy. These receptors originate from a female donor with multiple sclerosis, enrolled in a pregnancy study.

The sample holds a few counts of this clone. DNA for the CDR3: TGTGCCAGCAGTCCCACTCGCGAGCAGCCCCAGCATTTT. Protein sequence: CASSPTREQPQHF. This chain uses TRBV6-5 with TRBJ1-5; unclear D gene. This CDR3 spans 13 amino acids. Trimming took 5 bases from V and 7 from J, leaving 12 bases between them. Per germline, CDR1 MNHEY and CDR2 SVGAGI.

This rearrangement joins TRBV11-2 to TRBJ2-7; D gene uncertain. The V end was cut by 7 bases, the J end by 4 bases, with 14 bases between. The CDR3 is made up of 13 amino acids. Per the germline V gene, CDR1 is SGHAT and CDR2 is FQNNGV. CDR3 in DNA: TGTGCCAGCAACCTCCGCCCGCGGTACGAGCAGTACTTC. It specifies CASNLRPRYEQYF.

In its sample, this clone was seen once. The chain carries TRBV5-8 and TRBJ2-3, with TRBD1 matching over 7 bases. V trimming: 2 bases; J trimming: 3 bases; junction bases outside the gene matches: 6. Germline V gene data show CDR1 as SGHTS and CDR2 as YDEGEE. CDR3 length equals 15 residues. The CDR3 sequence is CASSLVDRATDTQYF. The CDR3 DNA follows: TGTGCCAGCAGCTTAGTAGACAGGGCGACAGATACGCAGTATTTT.

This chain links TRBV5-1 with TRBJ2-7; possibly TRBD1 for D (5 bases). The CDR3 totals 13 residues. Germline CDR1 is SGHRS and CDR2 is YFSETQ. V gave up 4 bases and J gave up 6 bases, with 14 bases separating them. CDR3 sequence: CASSPHVGREQYF. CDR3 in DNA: TGCGCCAGCAGCCCCCACGTGGGGCGCGAGCAGTACTTC.

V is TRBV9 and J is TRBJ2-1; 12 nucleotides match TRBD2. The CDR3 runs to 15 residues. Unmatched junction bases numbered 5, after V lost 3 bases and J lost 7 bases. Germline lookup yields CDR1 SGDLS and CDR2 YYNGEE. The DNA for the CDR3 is TGTGCCAGCAGCGCTAGCGGGAGGGCCCGAAATGAGCAGTTCTTC. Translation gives CASSASGRARNEQFF.

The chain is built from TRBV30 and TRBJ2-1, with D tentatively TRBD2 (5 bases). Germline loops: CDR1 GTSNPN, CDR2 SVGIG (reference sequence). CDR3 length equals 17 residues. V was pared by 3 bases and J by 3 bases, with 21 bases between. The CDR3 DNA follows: TGTGCCTGGAGCCACGGACTGGCAACCATACACTACAATGAGCAGTTCTTC. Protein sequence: CAWSHGLATIHYNEQFF.

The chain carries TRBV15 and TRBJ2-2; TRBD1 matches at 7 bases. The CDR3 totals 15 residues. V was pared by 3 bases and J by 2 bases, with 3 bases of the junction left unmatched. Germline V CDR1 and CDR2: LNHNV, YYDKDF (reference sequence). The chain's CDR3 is CATSSDRENTGELFF. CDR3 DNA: TGTGCCACCAGCAGTGACAGGGAAAACACCGGGGAGCTGTTTTTT. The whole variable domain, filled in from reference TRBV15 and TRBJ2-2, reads DAMVIQNPRYQVTQFGKPVTLSCSQTLNHNVMYWYQQKSSQAPKLLFHYYDKDFNNEADTPDNFQSRRPNTSFCFLDIRSPGLGDTAMYLCATSSDRENTGELFFGEGSRLTVL.

CDR3 sequence: CASSSGMNTEAFF. DNA of the CDR3: TGTGCCAGCTCATCAGGTATGAACACTGAAGCTTTCTTT. This chain joins TRBV18 and TRBJ1-1; D uncertain. The CDR3 loop spans 13 amino acids. Looked up from germline, CDR1 is KGHSH and CDR2 is LQKENI. Trimming pared 5 bases from V and 0 bases from J, leaving 7 bases between.

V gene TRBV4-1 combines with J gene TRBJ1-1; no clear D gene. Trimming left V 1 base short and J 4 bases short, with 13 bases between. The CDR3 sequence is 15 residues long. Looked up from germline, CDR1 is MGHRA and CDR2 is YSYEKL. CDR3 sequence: CASSQGWGEGTEAFF. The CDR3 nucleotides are TGCGCCAGCAGCCAAGGGTGGGGAGAGGGCACTGAAGCTTTCTTT.

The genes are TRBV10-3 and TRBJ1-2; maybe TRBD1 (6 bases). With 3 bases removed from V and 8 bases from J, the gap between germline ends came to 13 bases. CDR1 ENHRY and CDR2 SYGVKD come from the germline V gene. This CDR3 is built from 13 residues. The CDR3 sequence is CAISENREKGYTF. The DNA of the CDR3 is TGTGCCATCAGTGAAAACAGGGAGAAAGGCTACACCTTC.

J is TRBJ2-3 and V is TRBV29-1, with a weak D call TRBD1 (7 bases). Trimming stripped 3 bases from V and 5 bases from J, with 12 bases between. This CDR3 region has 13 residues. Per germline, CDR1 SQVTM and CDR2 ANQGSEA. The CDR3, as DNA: TGCAGCGTTGAGGCAGGGGGAGGAGATACGCAGTATTTT. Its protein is CSVEAGGGDTQYF.

CDR3 sequence: CASSFSGGDTGELFF. The CDR3 DNA reads TGCGCCAGCAGCTTTAGCGGGGGCGATACCGGGGAGCTGTTTTTT. The V call is TRBV5-1, the J call TRBJ2-2, with TRBD2 matching over 9 bases. The CDR3 has 15 residues. V shed 2 bases, J shed 5 bases, and the junction held 4 bases outside the gene matches. Germline CDR1 and CDR2: SGHRS and YFSETQ.

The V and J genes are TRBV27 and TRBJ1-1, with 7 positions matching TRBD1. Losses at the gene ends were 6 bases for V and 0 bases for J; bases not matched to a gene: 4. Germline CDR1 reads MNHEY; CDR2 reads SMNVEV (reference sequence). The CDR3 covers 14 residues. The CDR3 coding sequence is TGTGCCAGCAGGGACGGACAGGTGAACACTGAAGCTTTCTTT. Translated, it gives CASRDGQVNTEAFF.

CDR3 in amino acids: CASSDFQAPGTEAFF. The CDR3 DNA sequence: TGTGCCAGCTCGGATTTTCAGGCACCCGGCACTGAAGCTTTCTTT. This chain connects TRBV18 to TRBJ1-1; D unresolved. The CDR3 has 15 amino acids. The V end was cut by 6 bases, the J end by 4 bases, with 18 bases between. CDR1 and CDR2 from the germline V gene are KGHSH and LQKENI.

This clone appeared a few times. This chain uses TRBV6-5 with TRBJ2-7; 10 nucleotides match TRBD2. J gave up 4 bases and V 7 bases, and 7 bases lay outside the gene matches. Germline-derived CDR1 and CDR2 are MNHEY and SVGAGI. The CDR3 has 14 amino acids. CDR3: CASKRTSGRYEQYF. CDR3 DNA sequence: TGTGCCAGCAAGCGGACTAGCGGACGATACGAGCAGTACTTC.

The CDR3 protein is CASSLLQGFSYGYTF. Here the CDR3 DNA reads TGTGCCAGTAGTCTTTTACAGGGCTTCAGCTATGGCTACACCTTC. The chain carries TRBV19 and TRBJ1-2; the D gene is possibly TRBD1 (6 bases). The germline V gene encodes CDR1 LNHDA and CDR2 SQIVND (reference sequence). The CDR3 loop spans 15 amino acids. Trimming removed 5 bases from V and 4 bases from J, with 17 bases in between.

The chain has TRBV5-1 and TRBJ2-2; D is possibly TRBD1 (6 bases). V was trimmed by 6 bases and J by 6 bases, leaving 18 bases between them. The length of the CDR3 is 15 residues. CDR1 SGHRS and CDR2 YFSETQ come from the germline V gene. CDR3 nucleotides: TGCGCCAGCACTAGACTAACAGGGTCTTCCGGGGAGCTGTTTTTT. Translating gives CASTRLTGSSGELFF.

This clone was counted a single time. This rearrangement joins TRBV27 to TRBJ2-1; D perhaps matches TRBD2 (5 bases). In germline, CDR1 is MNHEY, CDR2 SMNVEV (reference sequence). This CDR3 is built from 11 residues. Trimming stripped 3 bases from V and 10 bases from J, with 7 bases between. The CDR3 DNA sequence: TGTGCCAGCAGTTTCGGGAACGAGCAGTTCTTC. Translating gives CASSFGNEQFF.